This T cell receptor beta chain was identified in a study of blood T cells in healthy people across ages. The use of a sample-barcoded 5' primer and a J-beta primer mix characterized a second PCR of about 6 to 11 cycles. Template switching added a 12-random-nucleotide identifier to every cDNA molecule. Via MiXCR, TCRdb re-called the 5' RACE reads, giving one row per CDR3 protein. The table has roughly 1,800,000 distinct CDR3 sequences, 49% seen once. Losses at the gene ends were 8 bases for V and 3 bases for J; bases not matched to a gene: 2. The germline gives CDR1 MNHEY, CDR2 SVGEGT. This CDR3 spans 14 amino acids.

The material sequenced was blood. This chain joins TRBV6-2 or TRBV6-3 and TRBJ2-1; 12 bases map to TRBD2. The TCR originated in a middle-aged woman in good health. CDR3 bases: TGTGCCAGCGGACTAGCGGGGATCTACAATGAGCAGTTCTTC. Amino acid sequence: CASGLAGIYNEQFF.